The 7 T cell receptor beta chains reported below all come from one sample, sequenced in a study of vaccination and CD4 T cells after COVID-19. Sequenced with the Oncomine TCR Beta short-read assay was DNA taken from cultured CD4+ T cells. From the PCR reads, TCRdb called clonotypes with MiXCR, one entry per CDR3 protein. The table has around 10,000 distinct CDR3 sequences, roughly 33% seen once. Specified treatment: roughly nine-day PBMC culture with coronavirus spike peptide pools or control peptides (ViraFEST assay). These TCRs are of unknown antigen specificity. The material sequenced was CD4+ T cells from blood, cultured in vitro, taken after SARS-CoV-2 vaccination. These receptors originate from a human donor who had recovered from COVID-19.

The rearrangement uses TRBV7-2 and TRBJ2-1, with 9 bases aligning to TRBD2. Trimming at V came to 0 bases and at J to 4 bases, leaving 7 bases not matched to a gene. In germline, CDR1 is SGHTA, CDR2 FQGNSA. CDR3 length: 17 residues. The CDR3 DNA sequence: TGTGCCAGCAGCTTAGCGTCCCTAGCGGGATTATACAATGAGCAGTTCTTC. Amino acids: CASSLASLAGLYNEQFF.

The chain is built from TRBV7-7 and TRBJ2-5, with TRBD2 matching 9 bases. From germline, CDR1 is SSHAT and CDR2 FNYEAQ (reference sequence). The CDR3 spans 17 residues. Unmatched junction bases numbered 11, after V lost 3 bases and J lost 3 bases. Here the CDR3 DNA reads TGTGCCAGCAGCTTGGCTAGCGGGATCATCTCTAAAGAGACCCAGTACTTC. Translation gives CASSLASGIISKETQYF.

This clonotype was picked up a small number of times. The chain combines TRBV20-1 with TRBJ1-2, with 9 bases fitting TRBD1. Germline loops: CDR1 DFQATT, CDR2 SNEGSKA (reference sequence). The CDR3 spans 13 residues. CDR3 coding DNA: TGCACCGGCTTGGGGGACAGGGTATACGGCTACACCTTC. It is translated as CTGLGDRVYGYTF.

This sequence joins TRBV18 and TRBJ1-1; TRBD1 agrees at 9 bases. V lost 6 bases, J lost 1 base, and 9 bases stayed unmatched. The germline gives CDR1 KGHSH, CDR2 LQKENI. The CDR3 sequence is 16 residues long. CDR3 DNA sequence: TGTGCCAGCTCCCCCGGGACAGGGTCGGCGAACACTGAAGCTTTCTTT. Residues: CASSPGTGSANTEAFF.

This clonotype has more than one count but fewer than ten. The V gene is TRBV7-8, the J gene TRBJ1-1; possibly TRBD1 for D (6 bases). V was trimmed by 8 bases and J by 4 bases, leaving 17 bases between them. The CDR3 spans 14 residues. From germline, CDR1 is SGHVS and CDR2 FQNEAQ. The CDR3 reads CASRPTGGRTEAFF. The CDR3 DNA is TGTGCCAGCCGACCCACGGGGGGGCGCACTGAAGCTTTCTTT.

V and J are TRBV7-9 and TRBJ2-1; D is undetermined. In germline, CDR1 is SEHNR, CDR2 FQNEAQ (reference sequence). CDR3 size: 12 residues. The germline V and J ends were trimmed by 5 bases and 8 bases, with 10 bases remaining between them. The CDR3 sequence: CASSPPWDEQFF. Here the CDR3 DNA reads TGTGCCAGCAGCCCTCCGTGGGATGAGCAGTTCTTC.

This clonotype was picked up one time. This chain connects TRBV5-1 to TRBJ1-1; 7 nucleotides agree with TRBD1. Looked up from germline, CDR1 is SGHRS and CDR2 is YFSETQ. Losses at the gene ends were 3 bases for V and 5 bases for J; bases not matched to a gene: 10. This CDR3 spans 15 amino acids. The CDR3 loop reads CASSYTGARDTEAFF. The DNA of the CDR3 is TGCGCCAGCAGCTATACAGGGGCGCGGGATACTGAAGCTTTCTTT.